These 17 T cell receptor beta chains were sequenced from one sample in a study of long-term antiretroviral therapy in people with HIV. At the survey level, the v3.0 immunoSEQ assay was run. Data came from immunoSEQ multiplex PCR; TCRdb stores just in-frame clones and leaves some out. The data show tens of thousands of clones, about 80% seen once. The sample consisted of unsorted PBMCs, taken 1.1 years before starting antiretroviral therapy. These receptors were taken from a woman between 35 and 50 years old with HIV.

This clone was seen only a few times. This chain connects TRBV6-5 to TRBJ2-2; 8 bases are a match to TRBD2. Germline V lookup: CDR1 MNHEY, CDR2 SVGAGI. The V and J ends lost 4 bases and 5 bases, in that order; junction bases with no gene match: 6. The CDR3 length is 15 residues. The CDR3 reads CASSSGLVSTGELFF. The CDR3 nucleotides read TGTGCCAGCAGTTCGGGACTAGTATCGACCGGGGAGCTGTTTTTT.

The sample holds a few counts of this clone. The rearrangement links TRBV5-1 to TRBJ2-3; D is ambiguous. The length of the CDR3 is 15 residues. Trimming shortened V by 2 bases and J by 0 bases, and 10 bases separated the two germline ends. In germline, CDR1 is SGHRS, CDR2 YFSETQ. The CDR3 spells CASSFTDPSTDTQYF. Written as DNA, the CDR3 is TGCGCCAGCAGCTTCACGGACCCTAGCACAGATACGCAGTATTTT.

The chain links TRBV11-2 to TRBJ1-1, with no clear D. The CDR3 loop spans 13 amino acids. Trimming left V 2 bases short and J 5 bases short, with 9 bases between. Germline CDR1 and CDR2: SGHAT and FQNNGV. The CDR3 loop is CASSLNGETEAFF. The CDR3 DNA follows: TGTGCCAGCAGCTTAAACGGGGAGACTGAAGCTTTCTTT.

CDR3 region: CASSLRSEQGPEAFF. In nucleotides, the CDR3 is TGTGCCAGCAGCTTAAGATCTGAGCAGGGGCCTGAAGCTTTCTTT. The V and J genes are TRBV7-9 and TRBJ1-1; D might be TRBD1 (6 bases). The CDR3 sequence is 15 residues long. CDR1 is SEHNR and CDR2 is FQNEAQ in the germline V gene (reference sequence). The V end was cut by 2 bases, the J end by 6 bases, with 16 bases between. The full variable domain, rest sourced from reference TRBV7-9 and TRBJ1-1, is DTGVSQNPRHKITKRGQNVTFRCDPISEHNRLYWYRQTLGQGPEFLTYFQNEAQLEKSRLLSDRFSAERPKGSFSTLEIQRTEQGDSAMYLCASSLRSEQGPEAFFGQGTRLTVV.

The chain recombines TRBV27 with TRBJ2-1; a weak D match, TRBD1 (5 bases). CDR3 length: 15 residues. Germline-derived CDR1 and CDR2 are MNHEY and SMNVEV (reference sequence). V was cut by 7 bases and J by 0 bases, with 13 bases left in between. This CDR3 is CASNTGSSSYNEQFF. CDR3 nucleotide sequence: TGTGCCAGCAACACAGGATCCTCCTCCTACAATGAGCAGTTCTTC.

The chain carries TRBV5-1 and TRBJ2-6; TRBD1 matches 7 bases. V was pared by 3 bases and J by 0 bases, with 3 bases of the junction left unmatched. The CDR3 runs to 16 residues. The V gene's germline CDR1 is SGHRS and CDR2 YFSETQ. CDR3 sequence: CASSSQGYSGANVLTF. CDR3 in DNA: TGCGCCAGCAGCTCACAGGGGTACTCTGGGGCCAACGTCCTGACTTTC.

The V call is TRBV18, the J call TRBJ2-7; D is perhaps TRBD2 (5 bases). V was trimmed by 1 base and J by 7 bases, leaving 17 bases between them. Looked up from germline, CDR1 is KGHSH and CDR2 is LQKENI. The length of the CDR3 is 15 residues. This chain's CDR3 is CASSPLASGILEQYF. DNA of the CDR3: TGTGCCAGCTCACCACTAGCAAGCGGAATTTTGGAGCAGTACTTC.

The CDR3, as DNA: TGTGCCACCCGCCGGGGATACGAAGAGACCCAGTACTTC. This gives the protein CATRRGYEETQYF. V usage is TRBV11-2 and J usage is TRBJ2-5, with D possibly being TRBD2 (5 bases). The CDR3 extends over 13 amino acids. Germline V gene data show CDR1 as SGHAT and CDR2 as FQNNGV. V was cut by 10 bases and J by 3 bases, with 15 bases left in between. The whole variable domain, filled in from reference TRBV11-2 and TRBJ2-5, reads EAGVAQSPRYKIIEKRQSVAFWCNPISGHATLYWYQQILGQGPKLLIQFQNNGVVDDSQLPKDRFSAERLKGVDSTLKIQPAKLEDSAVYLCATRRGYEETQYFGPGTRLLVL.

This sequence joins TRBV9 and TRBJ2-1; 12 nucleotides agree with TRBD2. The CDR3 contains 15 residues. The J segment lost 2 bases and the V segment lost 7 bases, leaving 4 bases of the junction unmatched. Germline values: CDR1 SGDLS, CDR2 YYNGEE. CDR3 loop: CASGSSGGAYNEQFF. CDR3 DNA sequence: TGTGCCAGCGGATCTAGCGGGGGGGCCTACAATGAGCAGTTCTTC.

CDR3 bases: TGTGCCAGCAGCTCCAGGGGAATACGGGATGAAAAACTGTTTTTT. It encodes CASSSRGIRDEKLFF. This sequence joins TRBV11-2 and TRBJ1-4, with D perhaps matching TRBD1 (6 bases). V was pared by 4 bases and J by 6 bases, with 15 bases between. Germline CDR1 SGHAT, CDR2 FQNNGV. This CDR3 is 15 amino acids long.

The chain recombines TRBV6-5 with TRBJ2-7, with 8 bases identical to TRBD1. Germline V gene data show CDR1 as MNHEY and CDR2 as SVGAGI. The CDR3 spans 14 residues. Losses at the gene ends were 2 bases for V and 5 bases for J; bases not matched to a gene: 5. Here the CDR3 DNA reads TGTGCCAGCAGTTACGGACAGGGAATGGACGAGCAGTACTTC. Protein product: CASSYGQGMDEQYF.

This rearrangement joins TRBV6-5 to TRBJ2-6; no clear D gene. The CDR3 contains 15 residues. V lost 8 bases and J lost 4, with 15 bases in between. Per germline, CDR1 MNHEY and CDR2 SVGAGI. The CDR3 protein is CASLSSLMGANVLTF. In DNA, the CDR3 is TGTGCCAGCTTATCTTCTTTGATGGGGGCCAACGTCCTGACTTTC.

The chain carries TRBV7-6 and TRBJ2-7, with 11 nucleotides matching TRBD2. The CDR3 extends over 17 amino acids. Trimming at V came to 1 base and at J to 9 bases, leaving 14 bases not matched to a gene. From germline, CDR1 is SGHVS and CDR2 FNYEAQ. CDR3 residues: CASSLVAPLAGGPPQYF. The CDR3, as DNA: TGTGCCAGCAGCTTAGTTGCCCCCTTAGCGGGAGGGCCTCCGCAGTACTTC. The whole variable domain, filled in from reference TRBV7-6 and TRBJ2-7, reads GAGVSQSPRYKVTKRGQDVALRCDPISGHVSLYWYRQALGQGPEFLTYFNYEAQQDKSGLPNDRFSAERPEGSISTLTIQRTEQRDSAMYRCASSLVAPLAGGPPQYFGPGTRLTVT.

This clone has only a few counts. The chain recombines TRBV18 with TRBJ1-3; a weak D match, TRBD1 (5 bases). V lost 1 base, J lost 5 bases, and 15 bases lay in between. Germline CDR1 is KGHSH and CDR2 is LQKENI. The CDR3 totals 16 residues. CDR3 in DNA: TGTGCCAGCTCACCACAACGACAGTTGTTGAGAAACACCATATATTTT. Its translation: CASSPQRQLLRNTIYF.

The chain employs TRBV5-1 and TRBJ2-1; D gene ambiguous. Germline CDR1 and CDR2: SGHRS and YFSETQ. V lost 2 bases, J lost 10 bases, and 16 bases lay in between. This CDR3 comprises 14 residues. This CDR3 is CASSLMVVGPEQFF. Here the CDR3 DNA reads TGCGCCAGCAGCTTAATGGTGGTCGGGCCGGAGCAGTTCTTC.

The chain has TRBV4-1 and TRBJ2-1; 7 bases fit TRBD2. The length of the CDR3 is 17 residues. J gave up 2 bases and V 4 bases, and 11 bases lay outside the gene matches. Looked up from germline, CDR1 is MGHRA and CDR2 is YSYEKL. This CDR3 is CASSRLFPGTTYNEQFF. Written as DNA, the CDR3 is TGCGCCAGCAGCCGATTATTTCCAGGGACTACCTACAATGAGCAGTTCTTC.

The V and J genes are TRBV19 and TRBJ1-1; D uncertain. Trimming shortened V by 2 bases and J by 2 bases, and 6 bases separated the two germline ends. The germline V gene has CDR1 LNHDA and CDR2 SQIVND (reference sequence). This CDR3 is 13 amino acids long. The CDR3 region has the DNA TGTGCCAGTAGTATATCTGGTAACACTGAAGCTTTCTTT. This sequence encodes CASSISGNTEAFF.